This T cell receptor beta chain was identified during a study of T cells in Graves' hyperthyroidism and ophthalmopathy. For the study at large: Staff took peripheral blood when the initial diagnosis was made, before any treatment began.

Disease duration was under 3 months in the ophthalmopathy patients, who also had a Clinical Activity Score of at least 3 and a NOSPECS grade of at least 4. It was around 10 ml of fresh peripheral blood that supplied the PBMCs. This clonotype was found a few times. The germline V gene has CDR1 SGHDT and CDR2 YYEEEE. The CDR3 loop spans 16 amino acids. V was pared by 1 base and J by 10 bases, with 7 bases of the junction left unmatched. There were TCR beta CDR3 regions amplified from RNA transcripts. The study used the HTBI primer set for a first-round RT-PCR of the TCR CDR3. From the multiplex PCR reads, TCRdb called clonotypes with MiXCR, one entry per CDR3 protein. The table shows 250,000 to 300,000 distinct CDR3 sequences, with about 15% occurring only once.

This sequence originates from a woman aged 55 to 70 with Graves' ophthalmopathy. Sequencing was carried out using blood. V usage is TRBV5-6 and J usage is TRBJ1-6; 11 positions agree with TRBD1. The CDR3 nucleotides read TGTGCCAGCAGCTTGTATGGGACAGGGGGATGGTCACCCCTCCACTTT. Protein product: CASSLYGTGGWSPLHF.